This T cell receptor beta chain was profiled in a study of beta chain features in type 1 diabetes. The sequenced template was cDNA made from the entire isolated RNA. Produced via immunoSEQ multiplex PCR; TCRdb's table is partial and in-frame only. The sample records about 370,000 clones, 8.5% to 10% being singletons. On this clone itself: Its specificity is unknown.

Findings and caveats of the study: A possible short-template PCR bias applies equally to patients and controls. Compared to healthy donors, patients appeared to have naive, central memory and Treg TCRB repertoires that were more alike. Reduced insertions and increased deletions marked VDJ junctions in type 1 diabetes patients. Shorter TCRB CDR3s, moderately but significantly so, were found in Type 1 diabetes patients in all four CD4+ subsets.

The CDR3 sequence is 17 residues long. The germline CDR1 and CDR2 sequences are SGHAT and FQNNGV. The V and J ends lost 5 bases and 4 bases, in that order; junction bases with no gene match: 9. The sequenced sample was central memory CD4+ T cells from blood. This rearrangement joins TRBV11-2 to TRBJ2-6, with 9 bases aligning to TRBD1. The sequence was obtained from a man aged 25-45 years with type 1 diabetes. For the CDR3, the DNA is TGTGCCAGCAGCCCTCCCAACAGGGGGCAGGGGGCCAACGTCCTGACTTTC. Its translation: CASSPPNRGQGANVLTF.